The sequence of this T cell receptor (beta chain) was determined in a study of T cells in Graves' hyperthyroidism and ophthalmopathy. For the study at large: Peripheral blood samples were taken at initial diagnosis, prior to any treatment. Findings and caveats of the study: Most thyroid clonotypes that were expanded above 0.001 also turned up in blood.

Inclusion characteristics of ophthalmopathy patients comprised a Clinical Activity Score of at least 3, a NOSPECS grade of at least 4, and duration under 3 months. In this sample, this clonotype turned up a few times. Antigen: not known. RNA transcripts were the template for amplifying TCR beta CDR3 regions. With the HTBI primer set, the TCR CDR3 went through a first round of RT-PCR. One entry per CDR3 protein, called by TCRdb with MiXCR from the multiplex PCR reads. In the table there are 400,000 or so distinct CDR3 sequences, roughly 15% of which are singletons. This TCR derives from a woman in her sixties or seventies with Graves' ophthalmopathy. The sample was blood.

CDR3 coding DNA: TGTGCCAGCAGCTTAGCGGCTAGCGGGGATAACAATGAGCAGTTCTTC. Residues: CASSLAASGDNNEQFF. The chain employs TRBV7-9 and TRBJ2-1; 9 bases agree with TRBD2. The V segment lost 0 bases and the J segment 5 bases; nucleotides outside the gene matches: 5. In germline, CDR1 is SEHNR, CDR2 FQNEAQ (reference sequence). This CDR3 comprises 16 residues.